Following are 6 T cell receptor beta chains from one sample sequenced in a study of siplizumab effects on memory and regulatory T cells. Data came from immunoSEQ multiplex PCR; TCRdb stores just in-frame clones and leaves some out. The sample has more than 60,000 clones, 93% seen once. Specimen: CD8+ T cells sorted from blood. Receptor source: a human donor in good health.

The V gene is TRBV27, the J gene TRBJ2-1; TRBD1 might be the D (5 bases). V was pared by 7 bases and J by 2 bases, with 18 bases between. The germline V gene has CDR1 MNHEY and CDR2 SMNVEV (reference sequence). CDR3 length: 16 amino acids. This CDR3 is CASTPVGLGPYNEQFF. The CDR3 DNA is TGTGCCAGCACCCCCGTTGGATTGGGGCCCTACAATGAGCAGTTCTTC.

As for this clone: Other DNA sequences of this sample code for an identical CDR3. This sequence joins TRBV4-3 and TRBJ2-7; 8 nucleotides agree with TRBD2. Germline CDR1 reads LGHNA; CDR2 reads YSLEER. This CDR3 spans 13 amino acids. Germline trimming cut 3 bases from V and 3 bases from J; bases unmatched to any gene: 1. The CDR3 coding sequence is TGCGCCAGCAGCCAGGGGACTAGCTACGAGCAGTACTTC. Encoded protein: CASSQGTSYEQYF.

This sequence joins TRBV9 and TRBJ2-2, with 8 bases matching TRBD1. After removal of 4 bases from V and 7 bases from J, the junction contained 12 bases not matched to a gene. The CDR3 length is 16 residues. Looked up from germline, CDR1 is SGDLS and CDR2 is YYNGEE. The CDR3 loop reads CASSLRSQGAGGELFF. CDR3 DNA sequence: TGTGCCAGCAGCCTCCGATCTCAGGGGGCGGGCGGGGAGCTGTTTTTT.

The chain is built from TRBV7-9 and TRBJ2-3, with 7 bases fitting TRBD2. This CDR3 is 14 amino acids long. Germline values: CDR1 SEHNR, CDR2 FQNEAQ (reference sequence). J gave up 2 bases and V 5 bases, and 4 bases lay outside the gene matches. The CDR3 protein is CASSGLEYTDTQYF. The CDR3 nucleotides are TGTGCCAGCAGCGGACTAGAGTACACAGATACGCAGTATTTT.

The V and J genes are TRBV6-5 and TRBJ2-3; 7 bases align to TRBD1. From germline, CDR1 is MNHEY and CDR2 SVGAGI. The CDR3 spans 14 residues. After removal of 6 bases from V and 5 bases from J, the junction contained 8 bases not matched to a gene. The CDR3, as DNA: TGTGCCAGCAGCCGCCAGGGGGTCGGAGATACGCAGTATTTT. Translation: CASSRQGVGDTQYF.

The chain links TRBV29-1 to TRBJ2-5, with 9 bases identical to TRBD2. The V and J ends lost 3 bases and 5 bases, in that order; junction bases with no gene match: 7. Germline-derived CDR1 and CDR2 are SQVTM and ANQGSEA. The length of the CDR3 is 14 residues. For the CDR3, the DNA is TGCAGCGTTGAGATAGCGGGGGCGGGGGAGACCCAGTACTTC. Amino acid sequence: CSVEIAGAGETQYF. The entire variable domain, with the rest obtained from reference TRBV29-1 and TRBJ2-5, is as follows: SAVISQKPSRDICQRGTSLTIQCQVDSQVTMMFWYRQQPGQSLTLIATANQGSEATYESGFVIDKFPISRPNLTFSTLTVSNMSPEDSSIYLCSVEIAGAGETQYFGPGTRLLVL.